These 20 T cell receptor beta chains were all obtained from the same sample, sequenced in a study of metastatic and nonmetastatic thyroid tumors. TCRdb re-clonotyped the PCR reads through MiXCR. The sample comprises approximately 35,000 clones, 10% to 12% of which are singletons, and about a sixth rests with the top ten. Among the patients, none had received any treatment before thyroid surgery. Sequences were obtained from blood. These receptors originate from a female donor with papillary thyroid cancer or a benign thyroid nodule (not recorded which). Some clones in this sample may be carry-over from other donors' samples.

In this sample, this clone turned up many times. The J gene is TRBJ2-7, the V gene TRBV25-1; no firm D call. V lost 3 bases and J 1 base, leaving 7 bases between the germline ends. The CDR3 contains 13 residues. CDR1 and CDR2 (germline): MGHDK, SYGVNS. In DNA, the CDR3 is TGTGCCAGCAGTGAGCGCGCTTCCTACGAGCAGTACTTC. Translating gives CASSERASYEQYF.

This clone was picked up many times. The J gene is TRBJ1-3, the V gene TRBV13; D is unresolved. Per germline, CDR1 PRHDT and CDR2 FYEKMQ (reference sequence). Trimming removed 4 bases at V and 0 bases at J, with 10 bases between. CDR3 size: 15 residues. CDR3 in amino acids: CASSSSPGSGNTIYF. For the CDR3, the DNA is TGTGCCAGCAGCTCGTCACCCGGCTCTGGAAACACCATATATTTT. Full variable domain (remainder filled in from reference TRBV13 and TRBJ1-3): AAGVIQSPRHLIKEKRETATLKCYPIPRHDTVYWYQQGPGQDPQFLISFYEKMQSDKGSIPDRFSAQQFSDYHSELNMSSLELGDSALYFCASSSSPGSGNTIYFGEGSWLTVV.

This clone was counted many times. The CDR3 spells CASSFPEGEQYF. In DNA form, the CDR3 reads TGTGCCAGCAGCTTTCCGGAGGGCGAGCAGTACTTC. The rearrangement uses TRBV7-6 and TRBJ2-7; D might be TRBD2 (6 bases). Trimming took off 3 bases at V and 6 bases at J, with 9 bases between the two ends. This CDR3 has 12 amino acids. From germline, CDR1 is SGHVS and CDR2 FNYEAQ. The complete variable domain, with remaining parts taken from reference TRBV7-6 and TRBJ2-7, reads GAGVSQSPRYKVTKRGQDVALRCDPISGHVSLYWYRQALGQGPEFLTYFNYEAQQDKSGLPNDRFSAERPEGSISTLTIQRTEQRDSAMYRCASSFPEGEQYFGPGTRLTVT.

This clone appeared many times. The chain uses TRBV4-3 and TRBJ1-6; TRBD1 is a possible D gene (6 bases). CDR1 and CDR2 (germline): LGHNA, YSLEER. The CDR3 is 15 residues long. The V end lost 1 base, the J end lost 11 bases, and 15 bases lay between the germline ends. This CDR3 reads CASSQVLTGTAPLHF. The CDR3 DNA is TGCGCCAGCAGCCAAGTACTTACAGGGACCGCACCCCTCCACTTT.

The V and J genes are TRBV12-3 or TRBV12-4 and TRBJ2-4; TRBD2 matches 8 bases. The CDR3 length is 14 residues. J gave up 6 bases and V 8 bases, and 9 bases lay outside the gene matches. CDR3 sequence reads: CASGGGRVLNIQYF. The CDR3 coding sequence is TGTGCCAGCGGCGGGGGGAGGGTGTTAAACATTCAGTACTTC.

The table lists this clone with many counts. The chain couples TRBV6-5 to TRBJ1-2, with TRBD1 identical over 8 bases. The germline CDR1 and CDR2 sequences are MNHEY and SVGAGI. This CDR3 region has 13 residues. Trimming at V came to 0 bases and at J to 8 bases, leaving 2 bases not matched to a gene. The CDR3 protein is CASSYSRQGGYTF. DNA of the CDR3: TGTGCCAGCAGTTACTCTCGACAGGGGGGCTACACCTTC.

There are many counts of this clone. Possible read error: a much larger clone is one base away. The same CDR3 also results from other DNA sequences found in this sample. The V and J genes are TRBV15 and TRBJ2-3; TRBD2 is a possible D gene (5 bases). The CDR3 loop spans 15 amino acids. CDR1 LNHNV and CDR2 YYDKDF come from the germline V gene (reference sequence). The CDR3 here is CATSSGRTGTDTQYF. The CDR3, as DNA: TGCGCCACCAGCAGTGGCCGGACTGGCACAGATACGCAGTATTTT.

This clone was counted ten times or more. The chain couples TRBV6-2 or TRBV6-3 to TRBJ2-1; D remains ambiguous. The CDR3 covers 15 residues. Trimming removed 2 bases at V and 5 bases at J, with 13 bases between. Germline V CDR1 and CDR2: MNHEY, SVGEGT. The CDR3 DNA is TGTGCCAGCAGTTACGTTGGGAACCCAAACAATGAGCAGTTCTTC. This translates into CASSYVGNPNNEQFF.

This chain links TRBV6-9 with TRBJ1-2; no clear D gene. This CDR3 contains 15 residues. V was trimmed by 6 bases and J by 3 bases, leaving 17 bases between them. Germline CDR1 MNHGY, CDR2 SVAAGI. The CDR3 nucleotides read TGTGCCAGCAGCTCTGTCGGGGAAATGGACTATGGCTACACCTTC. Translated, it gives CASSSVGEMDYGYTF.

This clone was seen repeatedly, ten times or more. The chain joins TRBV4-2 to TRBJ1-3; TRBD1 matches 10 bases. CDR3 size: 13 residues. Per germline, CDR1 LGHNA and CDR2 YNFKEQ. V trimming: 11 bases; J trimming: 8 bases; junction bases outside the gene matches: 9. The CDR3 DNA reads as TGTGCCTGCCGGGACAGGGGAGGGGACACCATATATTTT. Protein: CACRDRGGDTIYF.

This clone was recorded at least ten times. This chain links TRBV20-1 with TRBJ1-1; 9 bases fit TRBD1. CDR3 size: 15 residues. V gave up 1 base and J gave up 1 base; unmatched junction bases: 4. CDR1 is DFQATT, CDR2 SNEGSKA, per germline (reference sequence). The CDR3: CSARGTGAPNTEAFF. CDR3 DNA: TGCAGTGCTAGAGGGACAGGGGCTCCGAACACTGAAGCTTTCTTT.

This clone was counted ten times or more. The chain joins TRBV20-1 to TRBJ1-2; D gene unclear. The CDR3 is 14 residues long. Looked up from germline, CDR1 is DFQATT and CDR2 is SNEGSKA (reference sequence). V lost 3 bases to trimming and J lost 1 base, with 12 bases between them. The CDR3 DNA is TGCAGTGCTAGCGAGGTTCCCGTTAACTATGGCTACACCTTC. Its protein is CSASEVPVNYGYTF.

Many counts were recorded for this clone. This chain uses TRBV7-2 with TRBJ1-5, with TRBD1 matching 8 bases. Germline V gene lookup returns CDR1 SGHTA and CDR2 FQGNSA. Germline trimming cut 0 bases from V and 2 bases from J; bases unmatched to any gene: 0. The CDR3 totals 15 residues. The CDR3 sequence is CASSLAGQGNQPQHF. CDR3 nucleotides: TGTGCCAGCAGCTTAGCGGGACAGGGCAATCAGCCCCAGCATTTT.

In this sample, this clone turned up many times. The V and J genes are TRBV4-1 and TRBJ2-7; 8 bases map to TRBD1. Germline values: CDR1 MGHRA, CDR2 YSYEKL. The CDR3 covers 16 residues. Trimming cost V 4 bases and J 0 bases; bases outside gene matches: 8. CDR3: CASSPHLGQGSYEQYF. CDR3 nucleotides: TGCGCCAGCAGCCCGCACCTAGGACAGGGCTCCTACGAGCAGTACTTC.

By share, this clone ranks as medium-sized. The chain uses TRBV12-3 or TRBV12-4 and TRBJ2-7, with D tentatively TRBD2 (5 bases). The CDR3 is made up of 15 amino acids. V lost 5 bases, J lost 0 bases, and 14 bases lay in between. The CDR3 region is CASSPGLESSYEQYF. CDR3 nucleotides: TGTGCCAGCAGTCCCGGACTGGAGAGCTCCTACGAGCAGTACTTC.

This clone appeared many times. The chain joins TRBV20-1 to TRBJ1-5; no definite D call. Germline V lookup: CDR1 DFQATT, CDR2 SNEGSKA (reference sequence). The CDR3 spans 13 residues. Trimming removed 6 bases at V and 7 bases at J, with 16 bases between. In nucleotides, the CDR3 is TGCAGTGCGAGAAAGGACGGGAGGCAGCCCCAGCATTTT. It encodes CSARKDGRQPQHF.

Details on this clone: At one boundary the junction diverges from the germline segment, which might be a read error. The rearrangement uses TRBV6-2 or TRBV6-3 and TRBJ1-2; 10 bases are a match to TRBD1. This CDR3 is 15 amino acids long. The germline V gene encodes CDR1 MNHEY and CDR2 SVGEGT. This chain's CDR3 is CASSIRDRGSYRYTF. CDR3 sequence (DNA): TGTGCCAGCAGTATACGGGACAGGGGCTCCTATCGCTACACCTTC.

This clone was recorded many times. The chain joins TRBV6-1 to TRBJ1-1; no clear D gene. Germline V gene sequence: CDR1 MNHNS, CDR2 SASEGT. The CDR3 sequence is 13 residues long. V was cut by 7 bases and J by 5 bases, with 14 bases left in between. In nucleotides, the CDR3 is TGTGCCAGCATCTCTCCTTTAGGGACTGAAGCTTTCTTT. This translates into CASISPLGTEAFF.

The chain is built from TRBV2 and TRBJ1-2; unclear D gene. The CDR3 has 15 residues. Trimming pared 9 bases from V and 7 bases from J, leaving 24 bases between. The germline gives CDR1 SNHLY, CDR2 FYNNEI. The CDR3 nucleotides are TGTGCCAGAAACCTCGGCAGGAAGGAGAGCTTTGGCTACACCTTC. This gives the protein CARNLGRKESFGYTF. Using reference TRBV2 and TRBJ1-2 for the parts outside the CDR3, the full variable domain is EPEVTQTPSHQVTQMGQEVILRCVPISNHLYFYWYRQILGQKVEFLVSFYNNEISEKSEIFDDQFSVERPDGSNFTLKIRSTKLEDSAMYFCARNLGRKESFGYTFGSGTRLTVV.

The chain recombines TRBV20-1 with TRBJ2-2, with TRBD2 matching 7 bases. This CDR3 has 13 residues. V was pared by 5 bases and J by 2 bases, with 2 bases of the junction left unmatched. Germline assignment: CDR1 DFQATT and CDR2 SNEGSKA (reference sequence). CDR3 DNA: TGCAGTGCTCGGGGGGATAACACCGGGGAGCTGTTTTTT. Protein product: CSARGDNTGELFF.